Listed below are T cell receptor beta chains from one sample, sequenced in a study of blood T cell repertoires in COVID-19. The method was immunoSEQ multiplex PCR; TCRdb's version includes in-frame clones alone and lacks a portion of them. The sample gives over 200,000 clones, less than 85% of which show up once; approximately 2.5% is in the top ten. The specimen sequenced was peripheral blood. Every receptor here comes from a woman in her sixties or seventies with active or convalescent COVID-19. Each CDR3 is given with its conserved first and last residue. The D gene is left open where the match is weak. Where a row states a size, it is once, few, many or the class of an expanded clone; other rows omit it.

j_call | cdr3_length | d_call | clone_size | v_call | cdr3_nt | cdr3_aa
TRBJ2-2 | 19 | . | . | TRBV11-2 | TGTGCCAGCAGTACACACCGCCTCCAGTTTAGGGGAAACACCGGGGAGCTGTTTTTT | CASSTHRLQFRGNTGELFF
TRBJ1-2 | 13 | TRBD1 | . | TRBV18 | TGTGCCAGCTCACCTACAGGGGCTAATGGCTACACCTTC | CASSPTGANGYTF
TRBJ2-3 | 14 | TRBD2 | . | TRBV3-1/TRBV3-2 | TGTGCCAGCCTTTTAGCGGGTGGCACAGATACGCAGTATTTT | CASLLAGGTDTQYF
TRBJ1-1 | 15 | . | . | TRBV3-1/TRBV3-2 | TGTGCCAACAGCCGAATAAGGGGATCGAACACTGAAGCTTTCTTT | CANSRIRGSNTEAFF
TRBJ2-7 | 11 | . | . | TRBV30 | TGTGCCTGGTCCTTTTCCTACGAGCAGTACTTC | CAWSFSYEQYF
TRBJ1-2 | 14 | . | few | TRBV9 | TGTGCCAGCAGCACGAGTACAGGGAACTATGGCTACACCTTC | CASSTSTGNYGYTF
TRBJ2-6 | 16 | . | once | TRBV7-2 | TGTGCCAGCAGCTTCAGGATCCCGTCTGGGGCCAACGTCCTGACTTTC | CASSFRIPSGANVLTF
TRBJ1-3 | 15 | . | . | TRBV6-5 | TGTGCCAGCAGATTCGACAGGAACTCTGGAAACACCATATATTTT | CASRFDRNSGNTIYF
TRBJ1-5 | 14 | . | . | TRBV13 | TGTGCCAGCACTCGGCGGGGTAGCAATCAGCCCCAGCATTTT | CASTRRGSNQPQHF
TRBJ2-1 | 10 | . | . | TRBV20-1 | TGCAGTGCTCGTTACAATGAGCAGTTCTTC | CSARYNEQFF
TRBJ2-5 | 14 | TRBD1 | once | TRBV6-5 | TGTGCCAGCAGTTACTCGAGGACAGGAGAGACCCAGTACTTC | CASSYSRTGETQYF
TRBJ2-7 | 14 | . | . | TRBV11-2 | TGTGCCAGCAGCTTAGCCGGGTACTCCTACGAGCAGTACTTC | CASSLAGYSYEQYF
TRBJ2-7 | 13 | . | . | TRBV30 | TGTGCCTGGAGCCCCGACACACAGGGACGGCAGTACTTC | CAWSPDTQGRQYF
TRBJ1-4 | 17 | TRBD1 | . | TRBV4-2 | TGTGCCAGCAGCCAAGGACAGGGGGCCCTTTCTAATGAAAAACTGTTTTTT | CASSQGQGALSNEKLFF
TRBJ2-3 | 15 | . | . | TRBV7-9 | TGTGCCAGCAGCTTAGAGACACCGCACACAGATACGCAGTATTTT | CASSLETPHTDTQYF
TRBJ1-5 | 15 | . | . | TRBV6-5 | TGTGCCAGCACCTGGCCACGTAGACAGATACAGCCCCAGCATTTT | CASTWPRRQIQPQHF
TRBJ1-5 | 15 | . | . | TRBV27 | TGTGCCAGCAGTTTAAGCGCAGGGTGGAATCAGCCCCAGCATTTT | CASSLSAGWNQPQHF
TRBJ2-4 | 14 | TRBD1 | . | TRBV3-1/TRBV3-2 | TGTGCCAGCAGCCCGACAGGGGCCAAAAACATTCAGTACTTC | CASSPTGAKNIQYF
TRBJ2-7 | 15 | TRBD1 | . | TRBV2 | TGTGCCAGCAGTGAATCCCGGACAGGGAGAAACGAGCAGTACTTC | CASSESRTGRNEQYF
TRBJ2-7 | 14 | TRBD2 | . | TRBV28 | TGTGCCAGCAGCATAGCGGGACAACCCTACGAGCAGTACTTC | CASSIAGQPYEQYF
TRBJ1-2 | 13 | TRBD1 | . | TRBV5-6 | TGTGCCAGTCAGGACAGGAACTTATGGGGCTACACCTTC | CASQDRNLWGYTF
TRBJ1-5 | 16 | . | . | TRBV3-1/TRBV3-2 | TGTGCCAGCAGCCAAGGGGGGGGGCAGTCGTATCAGCCCCAGCATTTT | CASSQGGGQSYQPQHF
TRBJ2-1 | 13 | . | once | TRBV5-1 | TGCGCCAGCAGCGGTACTCCCAACAATGAGCAGTTCTTC | CASSGTPNNEQFF
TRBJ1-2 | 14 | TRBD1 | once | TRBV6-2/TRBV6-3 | TGTGCCAGCAGTTACCAGGGGGCGACCTATGGCTACACCTTC | CASSYQGATYGYTF
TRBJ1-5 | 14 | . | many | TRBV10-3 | TGTGCCACCCGGGGGTCCGAGGGTTATCAGCCCCAGCATTTT | CATRGSEGYQPQHF
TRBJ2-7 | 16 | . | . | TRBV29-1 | TGCAGCGCTTGGGGGCTTAACCCCGGACGGTCCTACGAGCAGTACTTC | CSAWGLNPGRSYEQYF
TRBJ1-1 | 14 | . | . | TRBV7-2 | TGTGCCAGCAGCTTAACCGCCCGGGACACTGAAGCTTTCTTT | CASSLTARDTEAFF